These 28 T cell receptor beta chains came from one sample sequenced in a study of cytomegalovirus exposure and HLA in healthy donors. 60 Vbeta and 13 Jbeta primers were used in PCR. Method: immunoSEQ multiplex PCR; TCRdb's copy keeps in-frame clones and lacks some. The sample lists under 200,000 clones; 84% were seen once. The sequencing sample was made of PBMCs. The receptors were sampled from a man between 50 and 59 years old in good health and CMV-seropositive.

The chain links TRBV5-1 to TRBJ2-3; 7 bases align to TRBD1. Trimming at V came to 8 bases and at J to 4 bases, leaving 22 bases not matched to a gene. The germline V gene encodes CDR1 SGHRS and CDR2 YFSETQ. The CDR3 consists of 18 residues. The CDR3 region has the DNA TGCGCCAGTAGTAAAAAGCCAGGGACAGTCCCTGGCGCAGATACGCAGTATTTT. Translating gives CASSKKPGTVPGADTQYF.

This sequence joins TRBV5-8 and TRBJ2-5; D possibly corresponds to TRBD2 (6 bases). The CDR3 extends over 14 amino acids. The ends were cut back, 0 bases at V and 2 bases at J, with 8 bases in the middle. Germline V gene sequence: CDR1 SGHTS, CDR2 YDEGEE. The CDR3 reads CASSLDGGQETQYF. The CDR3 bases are TGTGCCAGCAGCTTGGACGGGGGACAAGAGACCCAGTACTTC.

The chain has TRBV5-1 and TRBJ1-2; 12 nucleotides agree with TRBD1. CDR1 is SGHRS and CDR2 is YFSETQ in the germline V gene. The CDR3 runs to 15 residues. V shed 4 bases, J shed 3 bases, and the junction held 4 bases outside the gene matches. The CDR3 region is CASSGTGGEDYGYTF. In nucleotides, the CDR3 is TGCGCCAGCAGCGGGACAGGGGGCGAAGACTATGGCTACACCTTC.

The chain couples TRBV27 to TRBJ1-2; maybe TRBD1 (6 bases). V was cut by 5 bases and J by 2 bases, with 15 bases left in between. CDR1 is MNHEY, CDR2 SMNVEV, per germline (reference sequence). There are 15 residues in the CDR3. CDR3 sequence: CASSPPNTGNYGYTF. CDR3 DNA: TGTGCCAGCAGTCCCCCGAATACAGGGAACTATGGCTACACCTTC.

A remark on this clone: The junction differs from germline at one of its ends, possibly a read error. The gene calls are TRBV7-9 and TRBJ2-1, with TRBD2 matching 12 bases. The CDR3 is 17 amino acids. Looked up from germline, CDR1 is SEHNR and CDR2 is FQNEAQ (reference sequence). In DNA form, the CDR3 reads TGTTCCAGCAGCTTTCCGGCTAGCGGGGGGGGTTACAATGAGCAGTTCTTC. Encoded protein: CSSSFPASGGGYNEQFF.

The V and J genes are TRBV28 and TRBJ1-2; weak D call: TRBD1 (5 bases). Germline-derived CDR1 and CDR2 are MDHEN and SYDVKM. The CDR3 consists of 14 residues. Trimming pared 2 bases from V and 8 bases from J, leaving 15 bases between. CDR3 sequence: CASSLVGAGHGYTF. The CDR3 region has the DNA TGTGCCAGCAGTTTAGTAGGGGCAGGGCACGGCTACACCTTC.

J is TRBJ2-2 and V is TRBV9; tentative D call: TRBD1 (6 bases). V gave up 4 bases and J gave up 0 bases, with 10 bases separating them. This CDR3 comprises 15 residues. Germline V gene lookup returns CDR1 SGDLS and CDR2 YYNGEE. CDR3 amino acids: CASSPRTANTGELFF. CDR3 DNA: TGTGCCAGCAGCCCCCGGACAGCGAACACCGGGGAGCTGTTTTTT.

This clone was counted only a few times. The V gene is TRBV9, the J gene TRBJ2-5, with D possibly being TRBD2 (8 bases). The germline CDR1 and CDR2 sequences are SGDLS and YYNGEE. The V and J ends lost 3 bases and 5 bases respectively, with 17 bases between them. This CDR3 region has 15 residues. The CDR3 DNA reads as TGTGCCAGCAGCGATTCGGGAGGGGGCCGGGAGACCCAGTACTTC. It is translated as CASSDSGGGRETQYF.

Here the CDR3 DNA reads TGTGCCTGGGGGGGACTGGGAAGAGGCTACACCTTC. Encoded protein: CAWGGLGRGYTF. The chain is built from TRBV30 and TRBJ1-2; TRBD1 is a possible D gene (5 bases). V was clipped by 5 bases and J by 8 bases, with 15 bases between them. Germline CDR1 is GTSNPN and CDR2 is SVGIG (reference sequence). This CDR3 is built from 12 residues. Full variable domain (missing parts from reference TRBV30 and TRBJ1-2): SQTIHQWPATLVQPVGSPLSLECTVEGTSNPNLYWYRQAAGRGLQLLFYSVGIGQISSEVPQNLSASRPQDRQFILSSKKLLLSDSGFYLCAWGGLGRGYTFGSGTRLTVV.

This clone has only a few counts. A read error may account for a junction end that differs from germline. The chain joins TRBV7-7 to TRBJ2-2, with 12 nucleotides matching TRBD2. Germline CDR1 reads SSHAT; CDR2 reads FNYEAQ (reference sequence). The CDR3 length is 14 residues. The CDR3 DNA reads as TGTGCTAGCAGGGGACTAGCGGGCACCGGGGAGCTGTTTTTT. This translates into CASRGLAGTGELFF.

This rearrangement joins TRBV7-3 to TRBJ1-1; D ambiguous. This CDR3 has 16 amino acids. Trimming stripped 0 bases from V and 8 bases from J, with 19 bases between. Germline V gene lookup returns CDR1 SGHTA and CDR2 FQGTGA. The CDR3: CASSLTGPTRSGEAFF. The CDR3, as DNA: TGTGCCAGCAGCTTAACGGGTCCAACTCGGTCGGGGGAAGCTTTCTTT.

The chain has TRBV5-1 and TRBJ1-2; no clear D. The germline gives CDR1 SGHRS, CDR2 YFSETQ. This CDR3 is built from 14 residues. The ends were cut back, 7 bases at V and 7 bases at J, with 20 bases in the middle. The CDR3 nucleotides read TGCGCCAGCCGCACGGGAGGCGGGTTAAGTGGCTACACCTTC. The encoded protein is CASRTGGGLSGYTF.

Written as DNA, the CDR3 is TGTGCCAGCACCCTAATTCAGGGGGAGCCCCAGCATTTT. Amino acid sequence: CASTLIQGEPQHF. The chain recombines TRBV6-1 with TRBJ1-5; the match to TRBD1 covers 7 bases. CDR1 MNHNS and CDR2 SASEGT come from the germline V gene. This CDR3 spans 13 amino acids. V trimming: 7 bases; J trimming: 8 bases; junction bases outside the gene matches: 8.

CDR3 in amino acids: CASSLAGAGANVLTF. The CDR3 nucleotides read TGTGCCAGCAGCTTAGCAGGGGCTGGGGCCAACGTCCTGACTTTC. The chain employs TRBV13 and TRBJ2-6; a possible D gene is TRBD1 (6 bases). The CDR3 totals 15 residues. Germline loops: CDR1 PRHDT, CDR2 FYEKMQ (reference sequence). V was trimmed by 1 base and J by 2 bases, leaving 6 bases between them.

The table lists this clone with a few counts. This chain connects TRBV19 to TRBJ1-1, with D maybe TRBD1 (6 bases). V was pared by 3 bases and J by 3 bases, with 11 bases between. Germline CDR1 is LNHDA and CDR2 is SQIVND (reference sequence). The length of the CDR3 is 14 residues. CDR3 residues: CASSIWGRDTEAFF. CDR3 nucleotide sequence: TGTGCCAGTAGTATCTGGGGGCGGGACACTGAAGCTTTCTTT.

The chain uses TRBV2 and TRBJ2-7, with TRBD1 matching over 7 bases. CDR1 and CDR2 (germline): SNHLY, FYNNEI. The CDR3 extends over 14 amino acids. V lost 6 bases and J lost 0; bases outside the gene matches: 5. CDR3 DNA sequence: TGTGCCAGCAGGTTTGGGACAGCCTCCTACGAGCAGTACTTC. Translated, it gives CASRFGTASYEQYF.

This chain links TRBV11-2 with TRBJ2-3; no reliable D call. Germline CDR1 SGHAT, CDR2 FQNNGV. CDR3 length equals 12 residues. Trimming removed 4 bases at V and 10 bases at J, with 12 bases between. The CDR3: CASSSVLSPQYF. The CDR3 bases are TGTGCCAGCAGCTCCGTCCTTTCTCCGCAGTATTTT.

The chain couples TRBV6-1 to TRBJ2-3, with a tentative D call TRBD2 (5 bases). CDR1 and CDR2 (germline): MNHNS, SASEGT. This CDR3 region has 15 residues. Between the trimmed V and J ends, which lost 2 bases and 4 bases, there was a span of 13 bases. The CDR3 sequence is CASSEQRTESDTQYF. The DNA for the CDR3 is TGTGCCAGCAGTGAACAGCGGACGGAGTCAGATACGCAGTATTTT.

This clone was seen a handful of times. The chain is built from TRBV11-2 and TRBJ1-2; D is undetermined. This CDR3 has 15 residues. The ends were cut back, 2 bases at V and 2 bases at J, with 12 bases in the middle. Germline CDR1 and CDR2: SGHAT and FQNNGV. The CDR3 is CASSLNSYPNYGYTF. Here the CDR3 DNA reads TGTGCCAGCAGCTTAAACTCATACCCAAACTATGGCTACACCTTC.

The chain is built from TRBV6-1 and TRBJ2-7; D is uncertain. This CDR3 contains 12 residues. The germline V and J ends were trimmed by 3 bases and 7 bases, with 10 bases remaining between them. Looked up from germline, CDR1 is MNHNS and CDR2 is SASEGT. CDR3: CASSEVLREQYV. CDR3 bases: TGTGCCAGCAGTGAGGTTTTAAGGGAGCAGTACGTC.

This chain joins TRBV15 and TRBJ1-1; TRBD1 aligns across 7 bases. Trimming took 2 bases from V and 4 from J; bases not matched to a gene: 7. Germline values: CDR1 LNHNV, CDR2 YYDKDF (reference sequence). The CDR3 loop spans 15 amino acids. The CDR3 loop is CATSRFGTAGTEAFF. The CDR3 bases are TGTGCCACCAGCAGATTTGGGACAGCGGGCACTGAAGCTTTCTTT.

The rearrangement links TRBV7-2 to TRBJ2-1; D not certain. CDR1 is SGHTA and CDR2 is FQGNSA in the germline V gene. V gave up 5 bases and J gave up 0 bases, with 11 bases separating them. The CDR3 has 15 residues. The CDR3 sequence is CASSPSMSSYNEQFF. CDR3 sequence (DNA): TGTGCCAGCAGCCCGAGTATGAGCTCCTACAATGAGCAGTTCTTC.

DNA for the CDR3: TGTGCCAGCAGTACACAGGGAAATGCTGAAGCTTTCTTT. Its translation is CASSTQGNAEAFF. The V call is TRBV2, the J call TRBJ1-1; TRBD1 might be the D (6 bases). The CDR3 covers 13 residues. Germline CDR1 SNHLY, CDR2 FYNNEI. The V gene lost 5 bases and the J gene lost 6 bases, with 13 bases spanning the gap.

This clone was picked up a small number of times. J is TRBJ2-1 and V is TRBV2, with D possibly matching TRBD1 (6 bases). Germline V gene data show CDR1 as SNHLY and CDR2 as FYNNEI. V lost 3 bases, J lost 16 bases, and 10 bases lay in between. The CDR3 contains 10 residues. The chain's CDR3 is CASSDRGQFF. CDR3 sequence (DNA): TGTGCCAGCAGTGACAGGGGTCAATTCTTC.

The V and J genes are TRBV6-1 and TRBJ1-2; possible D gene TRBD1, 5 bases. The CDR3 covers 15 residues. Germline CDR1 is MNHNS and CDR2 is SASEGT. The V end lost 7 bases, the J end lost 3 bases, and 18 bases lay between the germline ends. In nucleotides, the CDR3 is TGTGCCAGCACAGCCACGTATGGAGGGGACTATGGCTACACCTTC. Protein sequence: CASTATYGGDYGYTF.

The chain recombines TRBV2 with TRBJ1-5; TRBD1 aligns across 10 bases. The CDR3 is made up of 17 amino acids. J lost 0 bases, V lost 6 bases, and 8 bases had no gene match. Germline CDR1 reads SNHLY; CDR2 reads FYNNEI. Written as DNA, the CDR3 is TGTGCCAGCAGGGCGGGACAGGGGCAATATAGCAATCAGCCCCAGCATTTT. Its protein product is CASRAGQGQYSNQPQHF.

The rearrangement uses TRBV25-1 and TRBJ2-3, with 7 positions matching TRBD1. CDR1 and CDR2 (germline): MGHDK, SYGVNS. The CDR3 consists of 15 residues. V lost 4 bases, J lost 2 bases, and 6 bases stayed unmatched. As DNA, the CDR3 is TGTGCCAGCAGTGGCTACAGGGGTATCACAGATACGCAGTATTTT. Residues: CASSGYRGITDTQYF.

CDR3 sequence: CASSLGLTEKLFF. The CDR3, as DNA: TGCGCCAGCAGCTTGGGACTGACGGAAAAACTGTTTTTT. The rearrangement uses TRBV5-1 and TRBJ1-4; D is uncertain. The CDR3 contains 13 residues. V was pared by 0 bases and J by 8 bases, with 8 bases between. Germline lookup yields CDR1 SGHRS and CDR2 YFSETQ.